This passage covers 14 T cell receptor beta chains from one sample sequenced in a study of beta chain features in type 1 diabetes. Study-level points and caveats: Shorter TCRB CDR3s, moderately but significantly so, marked every one of the four CD4+ subsets in Type 1 diabetes patients.

Expressed TCRB transcripts were sequenced after all isolated RNA was converted to cDNA. The data were produced by immunoSEQ multiplex PCR, yet TCRdb's version contains in-frame clones alone and is incomplete. The top ten clones hold roughly 0.54% of a sample with some 370,000 clones, over 8.5% of them seen once. Antigens of these TCRs are unknown. Material: central memory CD4+ T cells from blood. These TCRs come from a man aged 25-45 years with type 1 diabetes.

This clone has just a few counts. The chain joins TRBV25-1 to TRBJ1-4; possible D gene TRBD1, 5 bases. V lost 4 bases and J lost 6, with 15 bases in between. Germline V gene lookup returns CDR1 MGHDK and CDR2 SYGVNS. This CDR3 comprises 15 residues. CDR3 in DNA: TGTGCCAGCAGTGCTCCGGGACGCCTTGATGAAAAACTGTTTTTT. Amino acids: CASSAPGRLDEKLFF.

This clone was counted a few times. The chain has TRBV7-2 and TRBJ2-7, with D uncertain. Germline values: CDR1 SGHTA, CDR2 FQGNSA. The length of the CDR3 is 15 residues. Between the trimmed V and J ends, which lost 3 bases and 3 bases, there was a span of 15 bases. The CDR3 here is CASSFGLVSGYEQYF. CDR3 in DNA: TGTGCCAGCAGCTTCGGCCTAGTATCGGGCTACGAGCAGTACTTC.

This clone was counted only a few times. This rearrangement joins TRBV28 to TRBJ1-1; weak D call: TRBD1 (5 bases). The length of the CDR3 is 12 residues. The V end lost 8 bases, the J end lost 7 bases, and 14 bases lay between the germline ends. Germline loops: CDR1 MDHEN, CDR2 SYDVKM. The DNA for the CDR3 is TGTGCCAGCCCGACAGCGAACGGTGAAGCTTTCTTT. It yields the protein CASPTANGEAFF.

The genes are TRBV4-1 and TRBJ2-7, with 10 bases fitting TRBD1. The V gene end was trimmed by 4 bases and the J gene end by 0 bases; junction bases not matched to a gene: 9. The CDR3 totals 17 residues. The V gene's germline CDR1 is MGHRA and CDR2 YSYEKL. CDR3 sequence reads: CASSPALGDRGSYEQYF. CDR3 nucleotides: TGCGCCAGCAGCCCGGCTCTCGGGGACAGGGGCTCCTACGAGCAGTACTTC.

This clone came up a few times. This sequence joins TRBV11-1 and TRBJ2-5; a weak D match, TRBD1 (6 bases). The CDR3 runs 15 residues. Germline V gives CDR1 SGHAT, CDR2 FQDESV (reference sequence). V lost 5 bases and J lost 4, with 17 bases in between. The CDR3 is CASSGSGEAPETQYF. The CDR3 DNA reads TGTGCCAGCAGCGGATCAGGGGAAGCGCCAGAGACCCAGTACTTC.

The rearrangement links TRBV7-3 to TRBJ2-2, with TRBD2 matching 9 bases. The ends lost 6 bases at V and 7 bases at J; junction bases unmatched: 9. Germline CDR1 reads SGHTA; CDR2 reads FQGTGA. CDR3 length equals 15 residues. CDR3 bases: TGTGCCAGCAGACAACGCCAGACTAGCGGCGGGGAGCTGTTTTTT. It is translated as CASRQRQTSGGELFF.

This clone came up a few times. The chain combines TRBV18 with TRBJ2-7; D is possibly TRBD1 (6 bases). With 3 bases removed from V and 7 bases from J, the gap between germline ends came to 13 bases. The CDR3 runs 13 residues. Germline CDR1 reads KGHSH; CDR2 reads LQKENI. CDR3 in DNA: TGTGCCAGCTCACCGTCTGGCAGGGGAGAGCAGTACTTC. Protein sequence: CASSPSGRGEQYF.

This clone was recorded a few times. This chain connects TRBV28 to TRBJ2-1; D perhaps matches TRBD1 (5 bases). Germline values: CDR1 MDHEN, CDR2 SYDVKM. The CDR3 contains 15 residues. The V end was cut by 1 base, the J end by 8 bases, with 15 bases between. The CDR3 spells CASSLSPSRADEQFF. CDR3 bases: TGTGCCAGCAGTTTATCCCCGAGCAGGGCCGATGAGCAGTTCTTC. The full variable domain, in which reference TRBV28 and TRBJ2-1 provide the parts outside the CDR3, is DVKVTQSSRYLVKRTGEKVFLECVQDMDHENMFWYRQDPGLGLRLIYFSYDVKMKEKGDIPEGYSVSREKKERFSLILESASTNQTSMYLCASSLSPSRADEQFFGPGTRLTVL.

V and J are TRBV5-1 and TRBJ2-5; no definite D call. Trimming cost V 10 bases and J 7 bases, with 11 bases left between them. Germline CDR1 and CDR2: SGHRS and YFSETQ. This CDR3 comprises 10 residues. The CDR3: CARLSGTQYF. As DNA, the CDR3 is TGCGCCCGCCTATCGGGGACCCAGTACTTC.

This clone was seen a handful of times. The same CDR3 also results from other DNA sequences found in this sample. The CDR3 is CASSVAIGGWGGETQYF. The CDR3 DNA is TGTGCCAGCAGCGTAGCAATCGGGGGATGGGGGGGGGAGACCCAGTACTTC. The chain has TRBV9 and TRBJ2-5; 7 bases fit TRBD2. In germline, CDR1 is SGDLS, CDR2 YYNGEE. CDR3 size: 17 residues. The V segment lost 0 bases and the J segment 5 bases; nucleotides outside the gene matches: 13.

This clone was found a few times. Sequence at one end of the junction differs from germline and may be a read error. The chain combines TRBV7-9 with TRBJ2-1; tentative D call: TRBD1 (6 bases). This CDR3 comprises 12 residues. Germline loops: CDR1 SEHNR, CDR2 FQNEAQ (reference sequence). The CDR3 spells CASSPHRDEQFF. CDR3 coding DNA: TGCGCCAGCAGCCCCCACAGGGATGAGCAGTTCTTC.

This clone was observed a handful of times. The chain employs TRBV7-8 and TRBJ1-2; TRBD1 matches at 7 bases. With 6 bases clipped from V and 3 bases from J, the junction kept 13 bases outside the gene matches. The CDR3 is 16 residues long. Germline-derived CDR1 and CDR2 are SGHVS and FQNEAQ. DNA for the CDR3: TGTGCCAGCAGTTCCGGGACCAGGGGGGCTGACTATGGCTACACCTTC. Amino acid sequence: CASSSGTRGADYGYTF.

This clone was seen repeatedly, ten times or more. The chain employs TRBV6-6 and TRBJ2-1; a possible D gene is TRBD1 (5 bases). The CDR3 runs to 15 residues. The V end was cut by 8 bases, the J end by 1 base, with 15 bases between. Germline V CDR1 and CDR2: MNHNY, SVGAGI (reference sequence). Here the CDR3 DNA reads TGTGCCAGCGACAGATCAGGGCCGTCCTACAATGAGCAGTTCTTC. Amino acids: CASDRSGPSYNEQFF.

This clone came up a few times. The CDR3 DNA is TGTGCCAGCAGCCAACCTCCGGCGGGGGAGCAGTACTTC. It translates to CASSQPPAGEQYF. The gene calls are TRBV4-2 and TRBJ2-5; 7 bases are a match to TRBD2. Germline V gene lookup returns CDR1 LGHNA and CDR2 YNFKEQ. V lost 2 bases and J lost 11; bases outside the gene matches: 8. The CDR3 is made up of 13 amino acids.